The next 7 T cell receptor beta chains were all read from a single sample in a study of identical twins. TCRdb redid the calling of the 5' RACE reads with MiXCR, one entry per CDR3 protein. The table records approximately 670,000 distinct CDR3 sequences, 6% to 6.5% of them present only once. The specimen was naive T cells sorted from blood. The receptors shown here come from a man younger than 35 in good health.

This clonotype has only a few counts. CDR3 region: CSVAGTGTTDTQYF. DNA for the CDR3: TGCAGCGTTGCCGGGACAGGGACCACAGATACGCAGTATTTT. This chain uses TRBV29-1 with TRBJ2-3, with TRBD1 matching 9 bases. CDR1 and CDR2 from the germline V gene are SQVTM and ANQGSEA. The CDR3 is made up of 14 amino acids. Trimming cost V 4 bases and J 2 bases; bases outside gene matches: 4.

This clonotype was counted a few times. The chain carries TRBV6-2 or TRBV6-3 and TRBJ2-2; weak D call: TRBD1 (8 bases). V lost 2 bases to trimming and J lost 6 bases, with 19 bases between them. The V gene's germline CDR1 is MNHEY and CDR2 SVGEGT. The CDR3 runs to 17 residues. The CDR3 bases are TGTGCCAGCAGTTACCCCATCCGGACAGGGAGGGCCGGGGAGCTGTTTTTT. It codes for CASSYPIRTGRAGELFF.

The rearrangement links TRBV6-1 to TRBJ2-2, with 10 bases fitting TRBD2. The germline CDR1 and CDR2 sequences are MNHNS and SASEGT. This CDR3 comprises 14 residues. The CDR3 DNA reads as TGTGCATCCAAGCGGGAGGGGGGCACCGGGGAGCTGTTTTTT. This sequence encodes CASKREGGTGELFF.

This clonotype was recorded at least ten times. The V and J genes are TRBV10-3 and TRBJ2-1; D remains ambiguous. The CDR3 totals 13 residues. CDR1 is ENHRY, CDR2 SYGVKD, per germline. V lost 0 bases, J lost 4 bases, and 4 bases lay in between. In DNA, the CDR3 is TGTGCCATCAGTGAGTCCTCTTACAATGAGCAGTTCTTC. Its protein product is CAISESSYNEQFF.

This clonotype has a count of ten or more. This rearrangement joins TRBV10-3 to TRBJ2-5; no firm D call. The CDR3 contains 14 residues. CDR1 and CDR2 from the germline V gene are ENHRY and SYGVKD. V was clipped by 0 bases and J by 7 bases, with 12 bases between them. The CDR3 nucleotides read TGTGCCATCAGTGAGTCCGGAAGTTTTAGGACCCAGTACTTC. Its translation is CAISESGSFRTQYF.

This chain joins TRBV10-3 and TRBJ2-2; tentatively, D is TRBD1 or TRBD2 (5 bases each). Deletions cut 6 bases from V and 4 bases from J, with 12 bases between. CDR1 is ENHRY and CDR2 is SYGVKD in the germline V gene. CDR3 length equals 14 residues. This CDR3 reads CAIRGTLGTGELFF. Here the CDR3 DNA reads TGTGCCATCAGGGGGACCTTGGGCACCGGGGAGCTGTTTTTT.

This clonotype was seen repeatedly, ten times or more. This CDR3 reads CSARAGSGREADTQYF. DNA of the CDR3: TGCAGTGCTAGAGCGGGTAGCGGGAGGGAGGCAGATACGCAGTATTTT. This chain links TRBV20-1 with TRBJ2-3; TRBD2 agrees at 11 bases. The V segment lost 1 base and the J segment 4 bases; nucleotides outside the gene matches: 7. The CDR3 has 16 amino acids. The germline gives CDR1 DFQATT, CDR2 SNEGSKA (reference sequence).